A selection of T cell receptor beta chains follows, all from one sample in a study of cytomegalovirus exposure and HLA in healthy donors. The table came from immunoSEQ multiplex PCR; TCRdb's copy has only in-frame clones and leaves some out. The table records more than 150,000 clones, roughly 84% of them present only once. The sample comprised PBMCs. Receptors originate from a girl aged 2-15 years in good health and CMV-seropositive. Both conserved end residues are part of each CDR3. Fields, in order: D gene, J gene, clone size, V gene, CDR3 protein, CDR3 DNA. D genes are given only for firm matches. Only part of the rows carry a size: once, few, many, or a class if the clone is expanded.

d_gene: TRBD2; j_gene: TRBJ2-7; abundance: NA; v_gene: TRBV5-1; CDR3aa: CASSHGTSGGVPWEQYF; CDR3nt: TGCGCCAGCAGCCACGGGACTAGCGGGGGGGTTCCTTGGGAGCAGTACTTC
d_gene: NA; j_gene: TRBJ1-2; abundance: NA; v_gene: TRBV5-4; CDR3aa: CASSFVSSVVGDGYTF; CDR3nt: TGTGCCAGCAGCTTTGTCTCATCGGTAGTAGGGGATGGCTACACCTTC
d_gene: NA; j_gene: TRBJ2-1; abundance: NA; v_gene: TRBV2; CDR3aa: CASPLGSRAYNEQFF; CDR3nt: TGTGCCAGCCCTTTGGGGAGTAGGGCCTACAATGAGCAGTTCTTC
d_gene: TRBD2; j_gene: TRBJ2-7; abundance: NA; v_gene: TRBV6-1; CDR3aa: CASSRLAGADEQYF; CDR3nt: TGTGCCAGCAGTCGCCTAGCGGGGGCCGACGAGCAGTACTTC
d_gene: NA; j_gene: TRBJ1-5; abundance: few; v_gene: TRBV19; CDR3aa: CASSILTDSNQPQHF; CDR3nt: TGTGCCAGTAGTATATTGACAGATAGCAATCAGCCCCAGCATTTT
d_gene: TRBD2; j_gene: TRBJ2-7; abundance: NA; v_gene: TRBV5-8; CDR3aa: CASIPDAASGSYEQYF; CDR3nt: TGTGCCAGCATCCCCGATGCGGCTAGCGGGAGTTACGAGCAGTACTTC
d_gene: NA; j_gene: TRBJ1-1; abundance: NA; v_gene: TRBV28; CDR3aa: CASSFAENTEAFF; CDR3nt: TGTGCCAGCAGTTTCGCGGAGAACACTGAAGCTTTCTTT
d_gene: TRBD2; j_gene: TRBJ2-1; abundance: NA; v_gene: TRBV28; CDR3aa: CASRSKREFVNEQFF; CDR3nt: TGTGCCAGCAGATCCAAGCGGGAGTTTGTAAATGAGCAGTTCTTC
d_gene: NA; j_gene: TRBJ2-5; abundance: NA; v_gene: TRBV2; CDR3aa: CASSEAFGRGREETQYF; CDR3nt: TGTGCCAGCAGTGAAGCATTTGGCAGGGGCAGGGAGGAGACCCAGTACTTC
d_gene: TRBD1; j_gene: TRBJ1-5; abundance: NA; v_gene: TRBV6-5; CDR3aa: CASGRDSDQPQHF; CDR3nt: TGTGCCAGCGGCAGGGACAGTGATCAGCCCCAGCATTTT
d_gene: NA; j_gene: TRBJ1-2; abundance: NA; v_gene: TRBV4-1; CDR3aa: CASSSPAGGAGGYTF; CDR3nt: TGCGCCAGCAGCTCCCCCGCGGGAGGGGCGGGTGGCTACACCTTC
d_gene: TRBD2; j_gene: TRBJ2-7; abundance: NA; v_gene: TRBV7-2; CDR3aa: CASSSPGLVIQQYF; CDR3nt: TGTGCCAGCAGCTCCCCGGGACTAGTGATACAGCAGTACTTC
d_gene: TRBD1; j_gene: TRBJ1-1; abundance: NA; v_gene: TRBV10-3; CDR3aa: CAISVSGTVNTEAFF; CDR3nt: TGTGCCATCAGTGTCTCGGGGACAGTGAACACTGAAGCTTTCTTT
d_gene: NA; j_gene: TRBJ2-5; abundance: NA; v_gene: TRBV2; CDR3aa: CAASRGAGPLLQETQYF; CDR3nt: TGTGCCGCCTCCCGGGGGGCGGGCCCCCTCCTCCAAGAGACCCAGTACTTC
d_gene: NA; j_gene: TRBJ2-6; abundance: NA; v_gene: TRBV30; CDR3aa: CAWSVRRSGANVLTF; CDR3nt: TGTGCCTGGAGTGTACGGAGGTCTGGGGCCAACGTCCTGACTTTC
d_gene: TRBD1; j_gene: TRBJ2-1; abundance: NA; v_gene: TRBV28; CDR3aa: CASSYYFRDRRSYNEQFF; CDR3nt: TGTGCCAGCAGTTACTACTTCCGGGACAGGAGGTCCTACAATGAGCAGTTCTTC
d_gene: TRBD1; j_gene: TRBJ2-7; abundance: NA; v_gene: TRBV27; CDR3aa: CASSLSPLENRGLHEQYF; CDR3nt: TGTGCCAGCAGTTTATCCCCATTAGAGAACAGGGGGCTCCACGAGCAGTACTTC
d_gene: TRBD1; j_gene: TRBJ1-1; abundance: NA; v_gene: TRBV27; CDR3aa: CASSYQMTGITEAFF; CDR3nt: TGTGCCAGCAGCTACCAGATGACAGGGATCACTGAAGCTTTCTTT
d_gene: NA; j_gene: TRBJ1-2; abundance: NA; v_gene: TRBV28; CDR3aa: CASREAGGQTNYGYTF; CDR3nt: TGTGCCAGCAGGGAGGCGGGGGGCCAAACTAACTATGGCTACACCTTC
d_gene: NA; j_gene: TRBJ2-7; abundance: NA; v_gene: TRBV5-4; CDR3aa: CASSKEPTTQSYEQYF; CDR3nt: TGTGCCAGCAGCAAGGAGCCGACTACCCAATCCTACGAGCAGTACTTC
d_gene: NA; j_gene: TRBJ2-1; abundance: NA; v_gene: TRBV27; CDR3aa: CASSSLTGLYNEQFF; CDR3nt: TGTGCCAGCAGTTCCCTGACGGGACTTTACAATGAGCAGTTCTTC
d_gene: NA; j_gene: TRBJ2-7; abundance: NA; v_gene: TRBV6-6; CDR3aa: CASSYRLGEGIYEQYF; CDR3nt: TGTGCCAGCAGTTACCGGTTGGGCGAGGGTATCTACGAGCAGTACTTC
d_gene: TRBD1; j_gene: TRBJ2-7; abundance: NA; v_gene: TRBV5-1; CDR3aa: CASSRSGQGFEQYF; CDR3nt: TGCGCCAGCAGCAGGAGCGGACAGGGATTCGAGCAGTACTTC
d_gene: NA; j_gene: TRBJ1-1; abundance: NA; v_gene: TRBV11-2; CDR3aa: CASSRPGGRNTEAFF; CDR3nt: TGTGCCAGCAGCCGACCTGGGGGGAGGAACACTGAAGCTTTCTTT
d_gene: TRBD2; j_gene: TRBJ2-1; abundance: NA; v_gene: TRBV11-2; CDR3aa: CASKLGGTNRYNEQFF; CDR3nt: TGTGCCAGCAAGCTTGGGGGGACTAACCGTTACAATGAGCAGTTCTTC
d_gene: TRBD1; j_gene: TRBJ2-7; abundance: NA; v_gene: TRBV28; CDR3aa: CASTDRGPYEQYF; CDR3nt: TGTGCCAGCACTGACAGGGGGCCGTACGAGCAGTACTTC
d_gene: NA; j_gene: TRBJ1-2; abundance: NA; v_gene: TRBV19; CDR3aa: CASSTGPGGGYTF; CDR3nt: TGTGCCAGTAGTACCGGACCCGGGGGTGGCTACACCTTC
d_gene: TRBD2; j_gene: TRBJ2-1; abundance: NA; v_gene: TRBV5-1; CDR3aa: CASSFSTSGRYNEQFF; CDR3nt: TGCGCCAGCAGCTTCTCGACTAGCGGGCGATACAATGAGCAGTTCTTC
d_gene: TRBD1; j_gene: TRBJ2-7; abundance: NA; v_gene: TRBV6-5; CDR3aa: CASRQGRMSYEQYF; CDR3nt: TGTGCCAGCAGACAGGGGAGAATGTCCTACGAGCAGTACTTC
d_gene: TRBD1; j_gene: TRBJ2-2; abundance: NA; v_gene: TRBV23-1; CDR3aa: CASSPWTGYTGELFF; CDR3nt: TGCGCCAGCAGTCCGTGGACAGGGTACACCGGGGAGCTGTTTTTT
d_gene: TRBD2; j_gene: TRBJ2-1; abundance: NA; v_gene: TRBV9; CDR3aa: CASSPAGGYYNEQFF; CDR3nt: TGTGCCAGCAGCCCAGCGGGAGGGTACTACAATGAGCAGTTCTTC
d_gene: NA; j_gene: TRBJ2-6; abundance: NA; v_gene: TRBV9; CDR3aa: CASSVGGAYGANVLTF; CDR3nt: TGTGCCAGCAGCGTAGGGGGCGCATATGGGGCCAACGTCCTGACTTTC
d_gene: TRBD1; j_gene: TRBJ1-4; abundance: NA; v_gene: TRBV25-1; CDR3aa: CASSAPGGSNEKLFF; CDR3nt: TGTGCCAGCAGTGCCCCAGGGGGTTCTAATGAAAAACTGTTTTTT
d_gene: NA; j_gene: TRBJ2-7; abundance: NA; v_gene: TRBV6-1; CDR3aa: CASSRLATEQYF; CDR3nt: TGTGCCAGCAGTCGCCTCGCCACTGAGCAGTACTTC
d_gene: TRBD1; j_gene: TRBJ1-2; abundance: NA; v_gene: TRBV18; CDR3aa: CASSDHRGDNYGYTF; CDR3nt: TGTGCCAGCTCAGACCACAGGGGCGACAACTATGGCTACACCTTC
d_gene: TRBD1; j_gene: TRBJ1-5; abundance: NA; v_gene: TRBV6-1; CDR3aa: CASDREYYEPQHF; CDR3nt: TGTGCCAGCGACAGGGAATACTACGAGCCCCAGCATTTT
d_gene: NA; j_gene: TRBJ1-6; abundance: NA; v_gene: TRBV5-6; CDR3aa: CASRVGGNGNSPLHF; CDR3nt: TGTGCCAGCAGGGTTGGCGGGAATGGTAATTCACCCCTCCACTTT
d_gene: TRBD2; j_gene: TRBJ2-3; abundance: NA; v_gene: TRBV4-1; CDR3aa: CASSQEVQREGWADTQYF; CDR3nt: TGCGCCAGCAGCCAAGAAGTCCAGCGGGAGGGGTGGGCAGATACGCAGTATTTT
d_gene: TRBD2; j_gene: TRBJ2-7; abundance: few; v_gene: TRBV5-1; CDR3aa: CASTLLAGGPSNEQYF; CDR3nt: TGCGCCAGCACCCTACTAGCGGGAGGGCCCAGTAACGAGCAGTACTTC
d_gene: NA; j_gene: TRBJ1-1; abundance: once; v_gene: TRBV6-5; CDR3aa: CASRGRGRAEAFF; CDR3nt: TGTGCCAGCAGAGGACGGGGGAGGGCTGAAGCTTTCTTT
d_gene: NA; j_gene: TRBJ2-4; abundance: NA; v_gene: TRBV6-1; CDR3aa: CASSEAQRLSQYF; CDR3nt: TGTGCCAGCAGTGAAGCGCAACGACTTTCTCAGTACTTC
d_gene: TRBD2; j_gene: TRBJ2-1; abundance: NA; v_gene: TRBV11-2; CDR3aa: CASSSTTSGSRLYNEQFF; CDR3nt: TGTGCCAGCAGCTCCACAACTAGCGGGAGCAGGTTGTACAATGAGCAGTTCTTC
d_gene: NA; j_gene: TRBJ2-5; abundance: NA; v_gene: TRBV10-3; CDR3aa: CAINRAHGGQETQYF; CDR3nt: TGTGCCATCAACCGGGCACACGGGGGCCAAGAGACCCAGTACTTC
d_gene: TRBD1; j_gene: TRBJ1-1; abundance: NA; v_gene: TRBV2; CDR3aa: CASSRQGPNTEAFF; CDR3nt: TGTGCCAGCAGTAGACAGGGCCCGAACACTGAAGCTTTCTTT
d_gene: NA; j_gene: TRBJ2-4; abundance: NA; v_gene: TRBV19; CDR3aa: CASSLLKNIQYF; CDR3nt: TGTGCCAGTAGTCTCCTCAAAAACATTCAGTACTTC
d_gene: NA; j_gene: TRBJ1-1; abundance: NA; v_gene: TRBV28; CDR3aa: CASANMRTEAFF; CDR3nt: TGTGCCAGCGCTAATATGAGGACTGAAGCTTTCTTT
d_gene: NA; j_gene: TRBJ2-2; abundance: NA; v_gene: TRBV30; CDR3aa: CAWGGGRTNTGELFF; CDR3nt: TGTGCCTGGGGGGGAGGTAGGACGAACACCGGGGAGCTGTTTTTT
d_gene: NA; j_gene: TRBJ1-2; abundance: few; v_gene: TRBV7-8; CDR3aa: CASSLGRGEANYGYTF; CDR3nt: TGTGCCAGCAGCTTAGGACGAGGGGAGGCAAACTATGGCTACACCTTC
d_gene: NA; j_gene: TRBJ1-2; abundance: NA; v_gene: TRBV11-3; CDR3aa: CASSQSGGHGYTF; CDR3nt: TGTGCCAGCAGTCAGAGCGGGGGACACGGCTACACCTTC
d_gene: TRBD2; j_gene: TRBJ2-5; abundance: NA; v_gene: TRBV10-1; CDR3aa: CASSESIAGGLETQYF; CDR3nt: TGCGCCAGCAGTGAGTCGATAGCGGGAGGACTTGAGACCCAGTACTTC
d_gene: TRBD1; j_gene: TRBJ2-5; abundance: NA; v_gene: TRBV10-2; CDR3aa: CASSESPGEGAIGETQYF; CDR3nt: TGCGCCAGCAGTGAGTCGCCAGGCGAGGGGGCAATTGGAGAGACCCAGTACTTC
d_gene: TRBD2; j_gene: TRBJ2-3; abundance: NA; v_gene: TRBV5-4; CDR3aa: CASSGGLAPDTQYF; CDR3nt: TGTGCCAGCAGCGGAGGACTAGCCCCCGATACGCAGTATTTT